Listed below are T cell receptor beta chains from one sample, sequenced in a study of T cells in Graves' hyperthyroidism and ophthalmopathy. TCRdb independently ran MiXCR on the multiplex PCR reads; one entry per CDR3 protein. The sample has almost 600,000 distinct CDR3 sequences, roughly 46% seen once. The specimen was peripheral blood or thyroid tissue (not recorded which). The receptors were gathered from a young woman with Graves' hyperthyroidism. Each CDR3 is given with its conserved first and last residue. Each record gives: CDR3 DNA, CDR3 protein, clone size, V gene, J gene, D gene. D genes are given only for firm matches. Clone sizes are given selectively: once, few, many, or a class where the clone is expanded.

TGCAGTGTCACGACAGGTTATTCAGAGACCCAGCATTTT,CSVTTGYSETQHF,NA,TRBV20-1,TRBJ1-5,NA
TGCGCCAGCAGCTGGGGAGTAGCGGACCCCCTGGACGAGCAGTACTTC,CASSWGVADPLDEQYF,many,TRBV5-1,TRBJ2-7,NA
TGTGCCAGCAGCACTTGGACTAGCGGGAGCAGGGTGACCCAGTACTTC,CASSTWTSGSRVTQYF,NA,TRBV7-9,TRBJ2-5,TRBD2
TGCAGTGCTGGGGGCGAGCAGTACTTC,CSAGGEQYF,few,TRBV20-1,TRBJ2-7,NA
TGTGCCAGCAGTGGGACAGGTCCCAATTCACCCCTCCACTTT,CASSGTGPNSPLHF,once,TRBV6-6,TRBJ1-6,TRBD1
TGTGCCAGCAGGCAGGGGACGGTGAACACCGGGGAGCTGTTTTTT,CASRQGTVNTGELFF,NA,TRBV6-1,TRBJ2-2,NA
TGCAGCGTTGAAAAGGGGCCAGCGCTCGGCTACACCTTC,CSVEKGPALGYTF,once,TRBV29-1,TRBJ1-2,NA
TGTGCCAGCAGCAAGGTGGTAGACTCCTACGAGCAGTACTTC,CASSKVVDSYEQYF,NA,TRBV7-9,TRBJ2-7,NA
TGTGCCACCAGTGAGAGGAATAGCAATCAGCCCCAGCATTTT,CATSERNSNQPQHF,once,TRBV24-1,TRBJ1-5,NA
TGCAGTGCTAGACGGACAGGGAACACCGGGGAGCTGTCTTGG,CSARRTGNTGELSW,NA,TRBV20-1,TRBJ2-2,TRBD1
TGTGCCAGCGGAATCAGGGTTGGGGGCACTGAAGCTTTCTTT,CASGIRVGGTEAFF,many,TRBV2,TRBJ1-1,NA
TGTGCCAGCAGCTTAGCGATTGGACTAGCATACGAGCAGTACTTC,CASSLAIGLAYEQYF,many,TRBV7-9,TRBJ2-7,TRBD2
TGTGCCAGCAGCTTAGGACAGCTTACCTACGAGCAGTACTTC,CASSLGQLTYEQYF,many,TRBV7-9,TRBJ2-7,NA
TGTGCCAGCAGCTTAGTATGGCGTGCGAACACTGAAGCTTTCTTT,CASSLVWRANTEAFF,NA,TRBV7-2,TRBJ1-1,NA
TGTGCCAGCAGTTCTGCGGCTATAAGAGCTGCCAACGTCCTGACTTTC,CASSSAAIRAANVLTF,few,TRBV27,TRBJ2-6,NA
TGTGCCATCAGTTCTGACAGAGAAGACACCGGGGAGCTGTTTTTT,CAISSDREDTGELFF,few,TRBV10-3,TRBJ2-2,NA
TGTGCCATCAGTGAGTGGGGGACTAGCGGGCCGAACACCGGGGAGCTGTTTTTT,CAISEWGTSGPNTGELFF,many,TRBV10-3,TRBJ2-2,TRBD2
TGTGCCAGCAGCTTGGAGGACAAGAACTATGGCTACACCATATATTTT,CASSLEDKNYGYTIYF,NA,TRBV7-2,TRBJ1-3,NA
TGTGCCAGCAGTTCCGGGACAGGGTTGGACGAGCAGTACTTC,CASSSGTGLDEQYF,many,TRBV27,TRBJ2-7,TRBD1
TGTGCCAGCAGCCCACGTACGAGGGGGAACACTGAAGCTTTCTTT,CASSPRTRGNTEAFF,few,TRBV4-2,TRBJ1-1,NA
TGTGCCAGCAGCGTAGTGGGCGAACAAGAGACCCAGTACTTC,CASSVVGEQETQYF,once,TRBV9,TRBJ2-5,NA
TGTGCCAGCAGTGAAGCGTTAGGGACAGGACACTATGGCTACACCTTC,CASSEALGTGHYGYTF,many,TRBV2,TRBJ1-2,TRBD1
TGTGCCACCAGTGATTTGGGTCGGGAGGGTGTTGAGCAGTTCTTC,CATSDLGREGVEQFF,NA,TRBV24-1,TRBJ2-1,TRBD2
TGTGCCAGCAGCGTAGGTAGGGCCTCTGGAAACACCATATATTTT,CASSVGRASGNTIYF,few,TRBV9,TRBJ1-3,NA
TGTGCCAGTAGTAAGGGGGAGGGGGATGAAGCTTTCTTT,CASSKGEGDEAFF,many,TRBV19,TRBJ1-1,NA
TGCGCCAGCAGCTTGCCCAGCGGGGGCACAGATACGCAGTATTTT,CASSLPSGGTDTQYF,NA,TRBV5-1,TRBJ2-3,TRBD2